These 2 T cell receptor beta chains came from one sample sequenced in a study of cytomegalovirus exposure and HLA in healthy donors. This PCR relied on a set of 60 Vbeta primers and 13 Jbeta primers. Data came from immunoSEQ multiplex PCR; TCRdb stores just in-frame clones and leaves some out. The data hold about 140,000 clones, with over 70% observed a single time. Sequenced: PBMCs. These receptors originate from a male donor in good health and CMV-seronegative.

The chain is built from TRBV30 and TRBJ1-2, with unresolved D. The CDR3 is 11 amino acids. Germline values: CDR1 GTSNPN, CDR2 SVGIG (reference sequence). V lost 3 bases to trimming and J lost 8 bases, with 10 bases between them. CDR3 bases: TGTGCCTGGAGCAGCTTGGGCGGCTACACCTTC. It codes for CAWSSLGGYTF. The full variable domain, its missing parts supplied by reference TRBV30 and TRBJ1-2, is SQTIHQWPATLVQPVGSPLSLECTVEGTSNPNLYWYRQAAGRGLQLLFYSVGIGQISSEVPQNLSASRPQDRQFILSSKKLLLSDSGFYLCAWSSLGGYTFGSGTRLTVV.

V and J are TRBV6-4 and TRBJ2-1, with 9 positions matching TRBD2. The V segment lost 11 bases and the J segment 0 bases; nucleotides outside the gene matches: 11. CDR3 length: 16 amino acids. The germline gives CDR1 MRHNA, CDR2 SNTAGT. The CDR3 DNA reads as TGTGCCCCCATGCCTAGCGGGGCGAGCTCCTACAATGAGCAGTTCTTC. Protein product: CAPMPSGASSYNEQFF.